The text below deals with one T cell receptor beta chain. This CDR3 is 13 amino acids long. V was trimmed by 1 base and J by 4 bases, leaving 7 bases between them. CDR1 is LNHDA, CDR2 SQIVND, per germline (reference sequence). Some clones are missing from TCRdb's copy, which holds only in-frame ones; the method was immunoSEQ multiplex PCR. The data show 2 million to 2.5 million clones, with under 97% seen just once and 0.13% held by the top ten. This sample is drawn from a study of shared clonotypes between healthy human individuals. The chain couples TRBV19 to TRBJ1-2, with D unresolved. The sequence came from a man aged 18 to 29 in good health. The specimen was naive CD4+ T cells sorted from blood. The sample's subset: CD45RA+ positively selected. The CDR3 is CASSIGGIYGYTF. CDR3 sequence (DNA): TGTGCCAGTAGTATAGGAGGCATCTATGGCTACACCTTC. The variable domain in full, with the rest retrieved from reference TRBV19 and TRBJ1-2, is DGGITQSPKYLFRKEGQNVTLSCEQNLNHDAMYWYRQDPGQGLRLIYYSQIVNDFQKGDIAEGYSVSREKKESFPLTVTSAQKNPTAFYLCASSIGGIYGYTFGSGTRLTVV.